What follows are 13 T cell receptor beta chains derived from one specimen sequenced in a study of blood T cell repertoires in COVID-19. Sequencing was performed with immunoSEQ multiplex PCR; in TCRdb, only in-frame clones are kept and a portion is missing. Counted here are around 200,000 clones, 70% to 90% occurring once; the ten biggest clones make up about 1.3%. Sequencing was performed on PBMCs or T cells enriched from blood (not recorded which). Receptors originate from a man between 25 and 39 years old who had recovered from COVID-19.

The gene calls are TRBV30 and TRBJ1-1; the match to TRBD1 covers 8 bases. The CDR3 spans 18 residues. J gave up 1 base and V 3 bases, and 16 bases lay outside the gene matches. Germline CDR1 is GTSNPN and CDR2 is SVGIG (reference sequence). The CDR3 DNA is TGTGCCTGGAGACACATCGGGACAGGCGGCTCGGGGAACACTGAAGCTTTCTTT. Translation: CAWRHIGTGGSGNTEAFF. Combining the CDR3 with reference TRBV30 and TRBJ1-1 gives the whole variable domain SQTIHQWPATLVQPVGSPLSLECTVEGTSNPNLYWYRQAAGRGLQLLFYSVGIGQISSEVPQNLSASRPQDRQFILSSKKLLLSDSGFYLCAWRHIGTGGSGNTEAFFGQGTRLTVV.

The rearrangement uses TRBV3-1 (or the pseudogene TRBV3-2) and TRBJ2-3; 9 bases line up with TRBD2. The CDR3 consists of 18 residues. From germline, CDR1 is LGHDT and CDR2 YNNKEL (reference sequence). The junction had 7 bases not matched to a gene; V was cut back by 0 bases and J by 0 bases. The CDR3 DNA is TGTGCCAGCAGCCAAGATTCCATAGCGGGAGATAGCACAGATACGCAGTATTTT. Protein: CASSQDSIAGDSTDTQYF.

This clone was observed a single time. The genes are TRBV7-9 and TRBJ1-1; D unresolved. Germline V lookup: CDR1 SEHNR, CDR2 FQNEAQ (reference sequence). Trimming removed 5 bases at V and 4 bases at J, with 17 bases between. The CDR3 totals 15 residues. DNA of the CDR3: TGTGCCAGCAGCGCCCGGACCGGAAGCGGCACTGAAGCTTTCTTT. Translating gives CASSARTGSGTEAFF.

J is TRBJ2-5 and V is TRBV14, with TRBD1 identical over 10 bases. Germline CDR1 is SGHDN and CDR2 is FVKESK. V dropped 3 bases and J dropped 5; count of bases not matched to a gene: 6. The CDR3 has 15 residues. The DNA for the CDR3 is TGTGCCAGCAGCCACGGACAGGGGGTACGGGAGACCCAGTACTTC. It encodes CASSHGQGVRETQYF.

V and J are TRBV5-4 and TRBJ1-2; 10 bases are a match to TRBD1. Germline V gene sequence: CDR1 SGHNT, CDR2 YYREEE (reference sequence). The V and J ends lost 3 bases and 7 bases, in that order; junction bases with no gene match: 6. The CDR3 is 14 amino acids. DNA for the CDR3: TGTGCCAGCAGCTCTATCGACAGGGGGCCTGGCTACACCTTC. This codes for CASSSIDRGPGYTF.

The rearrangement joins TRBV10-3 to TRBJ2-7, with 9 bases fitting TRBD1. The J segment lost 5 bases and the V segment lost 6 bases, leaving 8 bases of the junction unmatched. Germline V gene data show CDR1 as ENHRY and CDR2 as SYGVKD. The CDR3 consists of 14 residues. The CDR3 loop reads CAIREGQGFNEQYF. CDR3 nucleotide sequence: TGTGCCATCAGGGAGGGACAGGGCTTCAACGAGCAGTACTTC.

The J gene is TRBJ2-4, the V gene TRBV4-1; D is possibly TRBD1 (8 bases). Germline CDR1 reads MGHRA; CDR2 reads YSYEKL. CDR3 length equals 16 residues. V lost 2 bases and J 8 bases, leaving 19 bases between the germline ends. As DNA, the CDR3 is TGCGCCAGCAGCCAAAGCGGGGCAGGGGGCGTAGACATTCAGTACTTC. Protein sequence: CASSQSGAGGVDIQYF.

The chain recombines TRBV15 with TRBJ2-6; the D gene is possibly TRBD1 (6 bases). CDR1 is LNHNV, CDR2 YYDKDF, per germline (reference sequence). The CDR3 is 17 residues long. Trimming cost V 0 bases and J 2 bases, with 11 bases left between them. The CDR3 region is CATSRDQGTTGANVLTF. The DNA for the CDR3 is TGTGCCACCAGCAGAGATCAGGGGACGACTGGGGCCAACGTCCTGACTTTC. The full variable domain, with the rest looked up from reference TRBV15 and TRBJ2-6, is DAMVIQNPRYQVTQFGKPVTLSCSQTLNHNVMYWYQQKSSQAPKLLFHYYDKDFNNEADTPDNFQSRRPNTSFCFLDIRSPGLGDTAMYLCATSRDQGTTGANVLTFGAGSRLTVL.

This clone appeared a single time. The chain couples TRBV30 to TRBJ1-6; maybe TRBD1 (6 bases). The germline CDR1 and CDR2 sequences are GTSNPN and SVGIG (reference sequence). This CDR3 region has 14 residues. The V end lost 6 bases, the J end lost 5 bases, and 14 bases lay between the germline ends. CDR3 sequence: CACHTGTNNSPLHF. CDR3 coding DNA: TGTGCCTGTCATACCGGGACAAATAATTCACCCCTCCACTTT. The variable domain in full, with the rest retrieved from reference TRBV30 and TRBJ1-6, is SQTIHQWPATLVQPVGSPLSLECTVEGTSNPNLYWYRQAAGRGLQLLFYSVGIGQISSEVPQNLSASRPQDRQFILSSKKLLLSDSGFYLCACHTGTNNSPLHFGNGTRLTVT.

In its sample, this clone was seen once. This chain links TRBV27 with TRBJ1-4; D is possibly TRBD1 (5 bases). The V end was cut by 5 bases, the J end by 5 bases, with 9 bases between. Germline lookup yields CDR1 MNHEY and CDR2 SMNVEV (reference sequence). This CDR3 is built from 13 residues. The CDR3 DNA sequence: TGTGCCAGCAGTATGACAGAAAATGAAAAACTGTTTTTT. Protein product: CASSMTENEKLFF. The whole variable domain, filled in from reference TRBV27 and TRBJ1-4, reads EAQVTQNPRYLITVTGKKLTVTCSQNMNHEYMSWYRQDPGLGLRQIYYSMNVEVTDKGDVPEGYKVSRKEKRNFPLILESPSPNQTSLYFCASSMTENEKLFFGSGTQLSVL.

This clone was found once. The chain carries TRBV27 and TRBJ1-6; 12 positions match TRBD1. Losses at the gene ends were 0 bases for V and 13 bases for J; bases not matched to a gene: 10. This CDR3 has 17 residues. Germline CDR1 and CDR2: MNHEY and SMNVEV (reference sequence). In DNA form, the CDR3 reads TGTGCCAGCAGTTTATCTCTAGCGGGACAGGGGGCGCCTCCCCTCCACTTT. This codes for CASSLSLAGQGAPPLHF.

V usage is TRBV27 and J usage is TRBJ2-7, with D possibly matching TRBD2 (5 bases). The CDR3 totals 16 residues. Germline V lookup: CDR1 MNHEY, CDR2 SMNVEV (reference sequence). V was pared by 2 bases and J by 5 bases, with 19 bases between. The DNA for the CDR3 is TGTGCCAGCAGTTTAAATCTAGACTACGCGGCCCACGAGCAGTACTTC. Its translation: CASSLNLDYAAHEQYF.

The chain links TRBV11-1 to TRBJ2-1, with 12 nucleotides matching TRBD2. This CDR3 region has 16 residues. V shed 7 bases, J shed 6 bases, and the junction held 10 bases outside the gene matches. From germline, CDR1 is SGHAT and CDR2 FQDESV (reference sequence). The CDR3 region has the DNA TGTGCCAGCACCGAGACCCCTAGCGGGAGGGCCAATGAGCAGTTCTTC. It codes for CASTETPSGRANEQFF.